This paragraph reports one T cell receptor (beta chain). Its antigen is unknown. Base qualities were left out, and no much larger clone turns up one base away. The data are from a study of sequential checkpoint blockade in melanoma (dated by TCRdb to about 2019). About the investigation overall: Patients were assigned by 1:1 randomization to either first-line nivolumab followed by ipilimumab (arm A) or ipilimumab followed by nivolumab (arm B). In about 79% of the matched pre- and post-treatment tumor biopsy pairs, both biopsies came from the same lesion. Maintenance nivolumab was given following each of the two trial sequences. TCRbeta immunosequencing was performed on DNA from over 90 pretreatment melanoma tumor samples. For about two dozen patients, matched tumor biopsies were obtained before treatment and at week 13, following single-agent nivolumab (arm A) or ipilimumab (arm B). The paper as a whole reports these results and caveats: Validation of the response-prediction model combining TCR metrics and mutation burden is needed in larger, independent patient cohorts. Among patients in arm A, the nivolumab-first arm, pretreatment tumor TIL clonality was associated with response (P = .04). Tumor T-cell fraction and clonality were correlated with PD-L1 staining and CD8+ T-cell counts, but not with mutational load. Within-arm analyses of tumor T-cell fraction were limited by small sample sizes and reduced statistical power. Clinical benefit was about 30 times more likely to be achieved by patients whose tumor T-cell fraction and clonality increased by week 13.

The immunoSEQ Assay was used to immunosequence TCRbeta CDR3 regions from genomic DNA. Before high-throughput sequencing, genomic DNA was amplified using bias-controlled multiplex PCR. The original methods were these. To quantify the absolute abundance of each unique TCRbeta CDR3 region, the sequences were collapsed and filtered. Clonality, defined as 1 minus Pielou's evenness, was calculated using only productive rearrangements. Tumor T-cell fraction was calculated by normalizing TCRbeta template counts to the amount of usable DNA, which was estimated from several housekeeping genes. Clones with significantly greater frequencies in on-treatment versus baseline samples were identified using a previously published method. This immuneACCESS table, as held by TCRdb, lists in-frame sequences with V and J called but not all clones. Of the missing ones, under half trace to an unresolved V gene in checked studies; the others have no known cause. V and J calls plus clone size are reproduced from that table; the DNA served to infer D and trimming. The sample includes some 6,600 clones, with approximately 30% observed a single time. The ten most abundant clones make up approximately 20% of the sample.

The treatment or condition label here, explained by the study, means: randomized to nivolumab then ipilimumab (arm A) or the reverse (arm B). No trial patient had received prior DNA-damaging chemotherapy. Samples came from patients with melanoma in CheckMate 064, a randomized, open-label phase II trial of sequential checkpoint blockade. Tumor TCR sequencing used genomic DNA from formalin-fixed paraffin-embedded (FFPE) tissue samples. Compared with germline, V lacks 5 bases and J lacks 7 bases; bases without a gene match: 11. From the germline V gene, CDR1 is SNHLY and CDR2 is FYNNEI. The CDR3 runs 15 residues from the cysteine to the phenylalanine. Only the CDR3 DNA is retained, 45 bases long and in frame from the first base.

This sample comprised tumor tissue (inferred from file names), obtained from a patient given nivolumab and ipilimumab in sequence. Rearrangement joined TRBV2 to TRBJ2-3, and 8 junction bases match TRBD2. This sequence was found in a human donor with melanoma. The nucleotide sequence reads TGTGCCAGCAGTCCAACTAGCGGTAGTAAAAATACGCAGTATTTT. It codes for CASSPTSGSKNTQYF. Supplemented by the reference TRBV2 and TRBJ2-3 proteins around the CDR3, the complete variable domain is EPEVTQTPSHQVTQMGQEVILRCVPISNHLYFYWYRQILGQKVEFLVSFYNNEISEKSEIFDDQFSVERPDGSNFTLKIRSTKLEDSAMYFCASSPTSGSKNTQYFGPGTRLTVL.